This entry is about one TCR beta chain. Its antigen is still unknown. The PCR was carried out with 60 Vbeta primers and 13 Jbeta primers. Assay: immunoSEQ multiplex PCR; the TCRdb copy retains only in-frame clones and omits some. The table shows approximately 110,000 clones, with about 73% occurring only once. This record belongs to a study of cytomegalovirus exposure and HLA in healthy donors. Study-wide results and caveats: Cytomegalovirus-associated TCR beta chains were listed, numbering 164. Apart from CMV serostatus, no immune exposure information was available.

Looked up from germline, CDR1 is SEHNR and CDR2 is FQNEAQ (reference sequence). This CDR3 is built from 13 residues. The ends were cut back, 1 base at V and 4 bases at J, with 7 bases in the middle. The TCR comes from a woman aged 50 to 60 in good health and CMV-seropositive. The rearrangement uses TRBV7-9 and TRBJ1-2; D is unclear. Sequencing was done on a sample of PBMCs. The CDR3 nucleotides are TGTGCCAGCAGCTTAGTCACAGCCTATGGCTACACCTTC. Its translation is CASSLVTAYGYTF.